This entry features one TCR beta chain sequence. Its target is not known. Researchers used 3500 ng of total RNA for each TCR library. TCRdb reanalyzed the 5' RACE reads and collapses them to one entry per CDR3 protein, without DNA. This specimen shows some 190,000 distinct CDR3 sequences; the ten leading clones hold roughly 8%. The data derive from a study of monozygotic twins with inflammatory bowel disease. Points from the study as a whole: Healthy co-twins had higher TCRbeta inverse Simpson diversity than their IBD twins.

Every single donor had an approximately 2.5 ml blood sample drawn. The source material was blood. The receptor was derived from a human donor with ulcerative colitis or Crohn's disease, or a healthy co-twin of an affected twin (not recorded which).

CDR3 region: CASSENIPGQGTGELFF. The V gene is TRBV5-1, the J gene TRBJ2-2; without DNA, the TCRdb call of TRBD1 cannot be checked. The CDR3 loop spans 17 amino acids. The germline CDR1 and CDR2 sequences are SGHRS and YFSETQ.